There are many counts of the clone carrying this TCR beta chain. The antigen remains undetermined. The data were taken from a study of CD8 T cells in ankylosing spondylitis. Study observations and caveats: The authors found the disease-linked clones to be CD8+ and relatively rare in peripheral blood. One TCR beta motif, made up of 7 or 8 highly homologous variants, appeared characteristic of ankylosing spondylitis blood. Earlier work had already found some motif variants in reactive arthritis synovial fluid and blood.

Quantitative 5'-RACE with molecular barcodes was used to make the TCR beta libraries. TCRdb itself ran the 5' RACE reads through MiXCR, one entry per CDR3 protein. The sample records about 240,000 distinct CDR3 sequences, around 10% being singletons. This sequence was found in a male donor with ankylosing spondylitis or in good health (not recorded which). Source material: blood, either unsorted or a sorted T cell fraction (not recorded which).

The CDR3 DNA reads TGCGCCAGCAGCCTGGTATGGGCCGGGAACACTGAAGCTTTCTTT. It codes for CASSLVWAGNTEAFF. The J gene is TRBJ1-1, the V gene TRBV5-1; D not certain. Germline CDR1 and CDR2: SGHRS and YFSETQ. The germline V and J ends were trimmed by 4 bases and 1 base, with 14 bases remaining between them. This CDR3 is built from 15 residues.